Below are 28 T cell receptor beta chains sequenced from a single sample in a study of Ad26.COV2.S vaccination and SARS-CoV-2 variants. Treatment meaning: 19 received Ad26.COV2.S at low or high dose, single or two shots; 5 received placebo; per-sample allocation not given. Each sample was drawn 63 days after the first injection (of vaccine or placebo). Produced via immunoSEQ multiplex PCR; TCRdb's table is partial and in-frame only. Among 250,000 to 300,000 clones listed, more than 70% were seen once. Here the sequenced sample was peripheral blood, taken in a trial of Ad26.COV2.S vaccine versus placebo. These receptor sequences come from a person aged 18-65 years who received the Ad26.COV2.S COVID-19 vaccine or a placebo.

The genes are TRBV9 and TRBJ1-2, with no clear D. Germline-derived CDR1 and CDR2 are SGDLS and YYNGEE. The CDR3 runs to 14 residues. V gave up 3 bases and J gave up 4 bases, with 13 bases separating them. The CDR3 is CASSARGGSYGYTF. CDR3 sequence (DNA): TGTGCCAGCAGCGCCCGCGGTGGTTCCTATGGCTACACCTTC.

V and J are TRBV6-5 and TRBJ1-2; possible D gene TRBD1, 6 bases. The germline V gene has CDR1 MNHEY and CDR2 SVGAGI. The CDR3 extends over 13 amino acids. Trimming left V 7 bases short and J 5 bases short, with 14 bases between. CDR3 bases: TGTGCCAGCACCGCAGGGGATGGGTATGGCTACACCTTC. Its translation is CASTAGDGYGYTF.

V is TRBV7-2 and J is TRBJ2-5; D may match TRBD1 or TRBD2 (6 bases each). The V gene's germline CDR1 is SGHTA and CDR2 FQGNSA. This CDR3 is 14 amino acids long. Trimming cost V 5 bases and J 2 bases, with 12 bases left between them. The CDR3 reads CASSALGGQETQYF. DNA of the CDR3: TGTGCCAGCAGCGCCCTAGGGGGGCAAGAGACCCAGTACTTC.

The chain is built from TRBV3-1 (or the pseudogene TRBV3-2) and TRBJ1-5; unclear D gene. V lost 0 bases and J 1 base, leaving 4 bases between the germline ends. CDR3 length equals 14 residues. Germline assignment: CDR1 LGHDT and CDR2 YNNKEL (reference sequence). This CDR3 reads CASSQDESNQPQHF. For the CDR3, the DNA is TGTGCCAGCAGCCAAGATGAGAGCAATCAGCCCCAGCATTTT.

In this sample, this clone turned up once. This chain links TRBV4-2 with TRBJ1-3, with D unclear. Deletions cut 4 bases from V and 0 bases from J, with 10 bases between. CDR1 and CDR2 from the germline V gene are LGHNA and YNFKEQ. This CDR3 is built from 15 residues. CDR3 in amino acids: CASSREGTSGNTIYF. The DNA for the CDR3 is TGTGCCAGCAGCCGGGAGGGTACCTCTGGAAACACCATATATTTT.

The CDR3 protein is CASSLGPSGNTQYF. The CDR3 DNA reads as TGTGCCAGCAGCTTAGGCCCGTCGGGGAATACGCAGTATTTT. The genes are TRBV11-2 and TRBJ2-3; a weak D match, TRBD2 (5 bases). Trimming took 1 base from V and 7 from J, leaving 12 bases between them. The CDR3 loop spans 14 amino acids. Germline loops: CDR1 SGHAT, CDR2 FQNNGV.

The chain combines TRBV6-5 with TRBJ1-2; D is undetermined. Trimming pared 8 bases from V and 5 bases from J, leaving 21 bases between. The CDR3 runs 15 residues. Germline V CDR1 and CDR2: MNHEY, SVGAGI. CDR3 coding DNA: TGTGCCAGCTCCCTACCTCGAGCCGCAGAATATGGCTACACCTTC. It specifies CASSLPRAAEYGYTF.

The chain uses TRBV7-3 and TRBJ2-1; 9 bases match TRBD2. After removal of 1 base from V and 2 bases from J, the junction contained 6 bases not matched to a gene. There are 17 residues in the CDR3. Germline V gene lookup returns CDR1 SGHTA and CDR2 FQGTGA. The CDR3 DNA reads as TGTGCCAGCAGCTTAAGTTTAGCGGGGGTCACCTACAATGAGCAGTTCTTC. This encodes CASSLSLAGVTYNEQFF.

V usage is TRBV18 and J usage is TRBJ1-1, with 8 bases fitting TRBD1. Germline V gene sequence: CDR1 KGHSH, CDR2 LQKENI. V was pared by 5 bases and J by 1 base, with 6 bases of the junction left unmatched. The CDR3 runs 15 residues. The CDR3 nucleotides read TGTGCCAGCTCAACGGACAGGGTGGGGAACACTGAAGCTTTCTTT. Protein product: CASSTDRVGNTEAFF.

This clone was counted only a few times. This sequence joins TRBV19 and TRBJ2-1; 13 positions agree with TRBD2. Germline CDR1 is LNHDA and CDR2 is SQIVND (reference sequence). The CDR3 spans 16 residues. V lost 6 bases, J lost 7 bases, and 9 bases stayed unmatched. The CDR3 DNA sequence: TGTGCCAGTAGGCCCCGCGGGACTAGCGGGATGAATGAGCAGTTCTTC. Protein product: CASRPRGTSGMNEQFF.

The gene calls are TRBV25-1 and TRBJ2-5; D possibly corresponds to TRBD2 (6 bases). CDR1 MGHDK and CDR2 SYGVNS come from the germline V gene. V dropped 4 bases and J dropped 0 bases, with 12 bases sitting between them. This CDR3 region has 15 residues. The CDR3: CASSVPGVHQETQYF. The CDR3 bases are TGTGCCAGCAGTGTCCCGGGAGTACACCAAGAGACCCAGTACTTC.

This clone was detected once. The V call is TRBV12-3 or TRBV12-4, the J call TRBJ1-2; 7 positions match TRBD1. This CDR3 is built from 13 residues. V lost 5 bases to trimming and J lost 7 bases; unmatched junction nucleotides: 7. Written as DNA, the CDR3 is TGTGCCAGCAGTCGACAGGGTGGGCTTGGCTACACCTTC. Translated: CASSRQGGLGYTF.

The chain employs TRBV4-2 and TRBJ2-3; possible D gene TRBD2, 7 bases. The V end lost 6 bases, the J end lost 0 bases, and 19 bases lay between the germline ends. The CDR3 covers 17 residues. Per the germline V gene, CDR1 is LGHNA and CDR2 is YNFKEQ. The CDR3 coding sequence is TGTGCCAGCAGAACTAGGGGGGGAAACCCTAGCACAGATACGCAGTATTTT. As protein: CASRTRGGNPSTDTQYF.

The V and J genes are TRBV3-1 (or the pseudogene TRBV3-2) and TRBJ2-7, with unresolved D. CDR1 LGHDT and CDR2 YNNKEL come from the germline V gene (reference sequence). The CDR3 covers 13 residues. V was shortened by 5 bases and J by 2 bases, with 10 bases between the two germline ends. CDR3 loop: CASSFRWTYEQYF. The CDR3 DNA sequence: TGTGCCAGCAGCTTCCGGTGGACCTACGAGCAGTACTTC.

The chain joins TRBV10-3 to TRBJ1-5, with a tentative D call TRBD1 (6 bases). CDR1 and CDR2 from the germline V gene are ENHRY and SYGVKD. The CDR3 is 15 residues long. Trimming took off 4 bases at V and 3 bases at J, with 13 bases between the two ends. The CDR3 DNA is TGTGCCATCAGTGGGTCCGGGACATACAATCAGCCCCAGCATTTT. It yields the protein CAISGSGTYNQPQHF.

The chain employs TRBV18 and TRBJ1-1, with 8 bases identical to TRBD1. CDR1 is KGHSH and CDR2 is LQKENI in the germline V gene. J gave up 4 bases and V 3 bases, and 13 bases lay outside the gene matches. The CDR3 sequence is 17 residues long. The CDR3 loop reads CASSPPRSGGPSTEAFF. The CDR3 coding sequence is TGTGCCAGCTCACCCCCGCGTTCAGGGGGCCCCAGCACTGAAGCTTTCTTT.

The chain joins TRBV3-1 (or the pseudogene TRBV3-2) to TRBJ1-5; no definite D call. The CDR3 is 13 amino acids. In germline, CDR1 is LGHDT, CDR2 YNNKEL (reference sequence). The germline V and J ends were trimmed by 1 base and 4 bases, with 5 bases remaining between them. DNA of the CDR3: TGTGCCAGCAGCCAAGTACGGAATCAGCCCCAGCATTTT. Translated, it gives CASSQVRNQPQHF.

The chain couples TRBV6-6 to TRBJ1-3; no clear D gene. V lost 5 bases to trimming and J lost 0 bases, with 8 bases between them. This CDR3 has 14 amino acids. The V gene's germline CDR1 is MNHNY and CDR2 SVGAGI (reference sequence). The CDR3 nucleotides are TGTGCCAGCAGTATTCGGAACTCTGGAAACACCATATATTTT. It encodes CASSIRNSGNTIYF.

J is TRBJ2-7 and V is TRBV27; no definite D call. Trimming removed 2 bases from V and 5 bases from J, with 13 bases in between. Looked up from germline, CDR1 is MNHEY and CDR2 is SMNVEV (reference sequence). The CDR3 is made up of 14 amino acids. CDR3 loop: CASSLRPHSHEQYF. CDR3 nucleotides: TGTGCCAGCAGTTTAAGACCTCATAGCCACGAGCAGTACTTC.

V gene TRBV30 combines with J gene TRBJ2-7, with a weak D call TRBD2 (6 bases). The CDR3 has 13 residues. Per germline, CDR1 GTSNPN and CDR2 SVGIG (reference sequence). The V gene lost 5 bases and the J gene lost 2 bases, with 13 bases spanning the gap. The CDR3 is CAWAAGPPYEQYF. CDR3 nucleotides: TGTGCCTGGGCTGCGGGACCGCCCTACGAGCAGTACTTC.

V usage is TRBV11-2 and J usage is TRBJ2-2; D possibly corresponds to TRBD2 (6 bases). This CDR3 contains 15 residues. CDR1 is SGHAT and CDR2 is FQNNGV in the germline V gene. The V end lost 0 bases, the J end lost 4 bases, and 9 bases lay between the germline ends. The CDR3 DNA is TGTGCCAGCAGCTTAGAGCGGGGTACCACCGGGGAGCTGTTTTTT. The encoded protein is CASSLERGTTGELFF.

This chain uses TRBV10-3 with TRBJ2-5; 10 bases are a match to TRBD1. V was clipped by 4 bases and J by 0 bases; unmatched bases: 2. The CDR3 loop spans 15 amino acids. CDR1 is ENHRY, CDR2 SYGVKD, per germline. The CDR3 coding sequence is TGTGCCATCAGTGCCGGGACAGGGGACCAAGAGACCCAGTACTTC. Encoded protein: CAISAGTGDQETQYF.

The V gene is TRBV5-6, the J gene TRBJ1-1; 7 bases fit TRBD1. Germline assignment: CDR1 SGHDT and CDR2 YYEEEE. The CDR3 loop spans 12 amino acids. V was clipped by 4 bases and J by 10 bases; unmatched bases: 7. This CDR3 is CASSRQGTVAFF. The CDR3 nucleotides are TGTGCCAGCAGCCGACAGGGAACAGTAGCTTTCTTT.

The chain combines TRBV12-5 with TRBJ1-2; D is uncertain. This CDR3 has 15 residues. The germline V and J ends were trimmed by 1 base and 0 bases, with 9 bases remaining between them. Per germline, CDR1 LGHNT and CDR2 FRNRAP. CDR3 protein: CASGLGASANYGYTF. DNA of the CDR3: TGTGCTAGTGGTTTGGGAGCAAGCGCTAACTATGGCTACACCTTC.

The V call is TRBV3-1 (or the pseudogene TRBV3-2), the J call TRBJ2-5, with D tentatively TRBD2 (6 bases). From germline, CDR1 is LGHDT and CDR2 YNNKEL (reference sequence). The CDR3 runs 14 residues. The ends were cut back, 1 base at V and 3 bases at J, with 9 bases in the middle. DNA for the CDR3: TGTGCCAGCAGCCAAGTCGGAGGGGAAGAGACCCAGTACTTC. Encoded protein: CASSQVGGEETQYF.

The rearrangement links TRBV11-2 to TRBJ2-7; D may be TRBD2 (6 bases). V dropped 6 bases and J dropped 3 bases, with 15 bases sitting between them. Germline-derived CDR1 and CDR2 are SGHAT and FQNNGV. This CDR3 spans 14 amino acids. The CDR3 spells CASRPALAVYEQYF. The DNA of the CDR3 is TGTGCCAGCAGACCCGCTTTAGCGGTCTACGAGCAGTACTTC.

The V and J genes are TRBV28 and TRBJ1-6; TRBD1 aligns across 7 bases. CDR3 length: 17 residues. With V trimmed by 5 bases and J by 3 bases, 10 bases remained unmatched. The germline V gene encodes CDR1 MDHEN and CDR2 SYDVKM. The CDR3 loop reads CASSPPQTGDYNSPLHF. As DNA, the CDR3 is TGTGCCAGCAGTCCACCTCAAACAGGGGACTATAATTCACCCCTCCACTTT.

This clone was seen a single time. This chain joins TRBV5-4 and TRBJ2-7, with no clear D. The CDR3 sequence is 12 residues long. Germline V gene data show CDR1 as SGHNT and CDR2 as YYREEE (reference sequence). V gave up 0 bases and J gave up 6 bases, with 7 bases separating them. In DNA form, the CDR3 reads TGTGCCAGCAGCTTGGGGGGTAGCGAGCAGTACTTC. This sequence encodes CASSLGGSEQYF. The full variable domain, in which reference TRBV5-4 and TRBJ2-7 provide the parts outside the CDR3, is ETGVTQSPTHLIKTRGQQVTLRCSSQSGHNTVSWYQQALGQGPQFIFQYYREEENGRGNFPPRFSGLQFPNYSSELNVNALELDDSALYLCASSLGGSEQYFGPGTRLTVT.